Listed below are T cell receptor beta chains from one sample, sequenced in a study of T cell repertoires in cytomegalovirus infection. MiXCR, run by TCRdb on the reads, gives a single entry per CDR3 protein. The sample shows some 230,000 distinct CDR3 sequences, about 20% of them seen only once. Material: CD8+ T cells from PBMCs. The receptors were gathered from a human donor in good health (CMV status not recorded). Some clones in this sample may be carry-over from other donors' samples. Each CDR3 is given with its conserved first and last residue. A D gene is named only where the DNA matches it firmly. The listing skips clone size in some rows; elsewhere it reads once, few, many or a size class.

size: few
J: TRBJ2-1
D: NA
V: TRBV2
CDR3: CASSTGHLYNEQFF
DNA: TGTGCCAGCAGTACAGGGCACTTGTACAATGAGCAGTTCTTC

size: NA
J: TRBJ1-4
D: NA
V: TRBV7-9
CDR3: CASSNTGGTFMFF
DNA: TGTGCCAGCAGTAATACAGGAGGGACTTTTATGTTTTTT

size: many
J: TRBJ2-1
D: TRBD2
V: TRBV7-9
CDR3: CASSDGTSIEQFF
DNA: TGTGCCAGCAGCGATGGGACTAGTATTGAGCAGTTCTTC

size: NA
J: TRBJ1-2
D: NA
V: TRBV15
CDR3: CATSSLWGPVYGYTF
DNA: TGTGCCACCAGCAGTCTGTGGGGCCCGGTCTATGGCTACACCTTC

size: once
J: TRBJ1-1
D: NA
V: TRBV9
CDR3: CASNQLGGTGTEAFF
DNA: TGTGCCAGCAACCAACTGGGGGGGACGGGGACTGAAGCTTTCTTT

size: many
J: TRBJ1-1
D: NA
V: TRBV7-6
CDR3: CASSSLGAPIDAEAFF
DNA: TGTGCCAGCAGCTCCCTGGGAGCGCCTATAGACGCTGAAGCTTTCTTT

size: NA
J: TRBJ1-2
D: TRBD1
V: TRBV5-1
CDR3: CASSATGGGGYTF
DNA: TGCGCCAGCAGCGCCACAGGGGGCGGTGGCTACACCTTC

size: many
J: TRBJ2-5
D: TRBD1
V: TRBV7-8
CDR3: CASSSGTGEETQYF
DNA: TGTGCCAGCAGCTCCGGGACAGGGGAAGAGACCCAGTACTTC

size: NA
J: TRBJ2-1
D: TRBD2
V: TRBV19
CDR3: CASRLAGGHYNEQFF
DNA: TGTGCCAGTAGGCTGGCGGGGGGGCATTACAATGAGCAGTTCTTC

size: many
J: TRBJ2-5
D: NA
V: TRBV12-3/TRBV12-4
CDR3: CASSLGSPETQYF
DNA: TGTGCCAGCAGTTTAGGCAGCCCAGAGACCCAGTACTTC

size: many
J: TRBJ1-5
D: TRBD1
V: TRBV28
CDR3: CASSGRTGGNQPQHF
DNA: TGTGCCAGCAGTGGTAGGACAGGGGGCAACCAGCCCCAGCATTTT

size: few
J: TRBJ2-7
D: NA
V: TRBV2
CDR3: CASSEGPPVDF
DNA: TGTGCCAGCAGTGAAGGTCCACCCGTCGACTTC

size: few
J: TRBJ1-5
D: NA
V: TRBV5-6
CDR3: CASSPLGQPQHF
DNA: TGTGCCAGCAGCCCCCTAGGGCAGCCCCAGCATTTT

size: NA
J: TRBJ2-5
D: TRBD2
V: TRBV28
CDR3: CASSFLVIRGGQQETQYF
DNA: TGTGCCAGCAGTTTTTTAGTGATCCGGGGGGGCCAGCAAGAGACCCAGTACTTC

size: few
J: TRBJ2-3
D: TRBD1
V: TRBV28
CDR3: CASRFSGTGLEDTQYF
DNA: TGTGCCAGCCGATTCTCCGGGACAGGGCTGGAAGATACGCAGTATTTT

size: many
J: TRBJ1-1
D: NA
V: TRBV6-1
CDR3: CASKLGVEWNTEAFF
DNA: TGTGCCAGCAAGCTGGGCGTGGAGTGGAACACTGAAGCTTTCTTT

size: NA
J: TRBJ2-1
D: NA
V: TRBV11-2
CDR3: CASSFQASSYNEQFF
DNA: TGTGCCAGCAGTTTTCAAGCTAGCTCCTACAATGAGCAGTTCTTC

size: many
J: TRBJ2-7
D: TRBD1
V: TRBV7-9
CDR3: CASSSTGGFSYEQYF
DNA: TGTGCCAGCAGTTCGACAGGGGGCTTTTCCTACGAGCAGTACTTC

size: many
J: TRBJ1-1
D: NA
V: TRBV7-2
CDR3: CASSLVPGQMNTEAFF
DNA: TGTGCCAGCAGCTTAGTCCCGGGACAAATGAACACTGAAGCTTTCTTT

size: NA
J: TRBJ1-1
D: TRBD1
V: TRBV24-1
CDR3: CATKQGSDTEAFF
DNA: TGTGCCACCAAACAGGGGTCGGACACTGAAGCTTTCTTT

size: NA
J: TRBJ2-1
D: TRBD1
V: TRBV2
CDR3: CATSRGQGAVEQFF
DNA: TGTGCCACCTCTAGGGGACAGGGGGCTGTTGAGCAGTTCTTC

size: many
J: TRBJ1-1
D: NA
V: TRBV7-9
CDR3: CATRGANTEAFF
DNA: TGTGCCACCCGGGGGGCGAACACTGAAGCTTTCTTT

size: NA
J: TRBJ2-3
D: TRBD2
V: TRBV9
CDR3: CASSPYGTSGGATQYF
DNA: TGTGCCAGCAGCCCCTACGGGACTAGCGGGGGTGCGACGCAGTATTTT

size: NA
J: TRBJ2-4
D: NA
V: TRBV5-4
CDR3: CASSPRELKNIQYF
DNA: TGTGCCAGCAGCCCCCGGGAGCTCAAAAACATTCAGTACTTC

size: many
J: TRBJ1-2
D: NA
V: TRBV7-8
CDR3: CASSLWQAGETNYGYTF
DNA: TGTGCCAGCAGCTTATGGCAGGCGGGGGAAACTAACTATGGCTACACCTTC

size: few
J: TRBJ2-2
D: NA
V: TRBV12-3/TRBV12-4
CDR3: CASSLALGQPGHTGELFF
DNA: TGTGCCAGCAGTTTAGCCCTTGGACAGCCGGGGCACACCGGGGAGCTGTTTTTT

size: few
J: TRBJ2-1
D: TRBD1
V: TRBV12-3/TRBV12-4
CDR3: CASSLGTGGSSYNEQFF
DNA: TGTGCCAGCAGTTTAGGGACAGGGGGAAGCTCCTACAATGAGCAGTTCTTC

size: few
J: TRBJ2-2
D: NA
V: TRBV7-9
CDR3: CASSPGDTGELFF
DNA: TGTGCCAGCAGCCCCGGGGACACCGGGGAGCTGTTTTTT

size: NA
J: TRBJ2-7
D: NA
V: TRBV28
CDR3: CASRPTGYYEQYF
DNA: TGTGCCAGCAGGCCCACAGGGTACTACGAGCAGTACTTC

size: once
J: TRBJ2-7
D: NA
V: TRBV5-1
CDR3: CASSPVPDGRGYEQYF
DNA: TGCGCCAGCAGCCCCGTACCCGACGGTAGAGGCTACGAGCAGTACTTC

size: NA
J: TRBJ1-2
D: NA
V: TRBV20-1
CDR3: CSASPLLNYGYTF
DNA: TGCAGTGCTAGTCCCCTCCTTAACTATGGCTACACCTTC

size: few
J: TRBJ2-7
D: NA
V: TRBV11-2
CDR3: CASSPPGLFYEQYF
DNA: TGTGCCAGCAGCCCCCCGGGACTCTTCTACGAGCAGTACTTC

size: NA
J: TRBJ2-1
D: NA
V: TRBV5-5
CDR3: CASSLYNGNNEQFF
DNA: TGTGCCAGCAGCCTTTATAATGGAAACAATGAGCAGTTCTTC

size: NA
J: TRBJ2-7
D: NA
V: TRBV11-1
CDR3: CASTGTHAYEQYF
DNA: TGTGCCAGCACCGGGACTCACGCCTACGAGCAGTACTTC

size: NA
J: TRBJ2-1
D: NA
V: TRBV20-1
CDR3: CSASFGDNEQFF
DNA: TGCAGTGCTAGTTTTGGGGACAATGAGCAGTTCTTC

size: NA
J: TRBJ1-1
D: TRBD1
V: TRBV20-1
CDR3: CSATETGDTEAFF
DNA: TGCAGTGCTACTGAGACAGGGGACACTGAAGCTTTCTTT

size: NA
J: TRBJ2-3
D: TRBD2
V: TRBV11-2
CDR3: CASTGGADTQYF
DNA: TGTGCCAGCACTGGGGGGGCAGATACGCAGTATTTT

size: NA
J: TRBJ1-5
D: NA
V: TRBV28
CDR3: CASRLGPLGNQPQHF
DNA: TGTGCCAGCAGGCTTGGCCCACTAGGCAATCAGCCCCAGCATTTT

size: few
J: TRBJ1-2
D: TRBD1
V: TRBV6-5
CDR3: CASSYPDRGGYGYTF
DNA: TGTGCCAGCAGTTACCCGGACAGGGGGGGGTATGGCTACACCTTC

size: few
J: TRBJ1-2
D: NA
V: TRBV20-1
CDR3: CSARAASSPNYGYTF
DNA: TGCAGTGCTAGGGCAGCGTCCAGCCCTAACTATGGCTACACCTTC

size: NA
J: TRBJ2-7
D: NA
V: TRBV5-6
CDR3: CASSTASYEQYF
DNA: TGTGCCAGCAGCACCGCTAGCTACGAGCAGTACTTC

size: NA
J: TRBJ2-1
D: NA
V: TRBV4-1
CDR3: CASSQARDEQFF
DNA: TGCGCCAGCAGCCAAGCCAGGGATGAGCAGTTCTTC

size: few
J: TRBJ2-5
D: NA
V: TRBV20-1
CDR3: CSAQQVFQETQYF
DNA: TGCAGTGCCCAGCAGGTATTCCAAGAGACCCAGTACTTC

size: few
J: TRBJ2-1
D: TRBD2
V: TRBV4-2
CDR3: CASSQASGGVSSYNEQFF
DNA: TGTGCCAGCAGCCAAGCTAGCGGGGGGGTTAGCTCCTACAATGAGCAGTTCTTC

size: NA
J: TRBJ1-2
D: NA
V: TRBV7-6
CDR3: CASSPGRAVTSYGYTF
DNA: TGTGCCAGCAGCCCAGGGAGGGCAGTCACCAGCTATGGCTACACCTTC

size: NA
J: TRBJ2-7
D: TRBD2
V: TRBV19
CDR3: CASSTAPGLAGVEQYF
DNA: TGTGCCAGTAGTACCGCCCCGGGACTAGCGGGGGTCGAGCAGTACTTC

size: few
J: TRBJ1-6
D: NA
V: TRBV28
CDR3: CASSSRSSYNSPLHF
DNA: TGTGCCAGCAGTTCGAGGAGCTCCTATAATTCACCCCTCCACTTT

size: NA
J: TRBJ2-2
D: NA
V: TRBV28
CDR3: CASTRRDPTGELFF
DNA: TGTGCCAGCACTCGCAGGGATCCCACCGGGGAGCTGTTTTTT

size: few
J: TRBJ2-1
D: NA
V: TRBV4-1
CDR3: CASSQSPYNEQFF
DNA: TGCGCCAGCAGCCAAAGCCCTTACAATGAGCAGTTCTTC

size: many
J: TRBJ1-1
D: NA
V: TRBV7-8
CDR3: CASSLDGGSRTEAFF
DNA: TGTGCCAGCAGCTTAGATGGGGGATCTAGGACTGAAGCTTTCTTT

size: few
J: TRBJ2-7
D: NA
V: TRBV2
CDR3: CASSAGTDSYEQYF
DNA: TGTGCCAGCAGCGCCGGGACCGACTCCTACGAGCAGTACTTC

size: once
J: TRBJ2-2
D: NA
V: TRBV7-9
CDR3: CASRRCADNTGELFF
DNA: TGTGCCAGCAGACGGTGTGCAGATAACACCGGGGAGCTGTTTTTT

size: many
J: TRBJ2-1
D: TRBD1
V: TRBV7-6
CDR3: CASSLASPRDSYNEQFF
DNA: TGTGCCAGCAGCTTAGCCAGCCCCCGGGACAGCTACAATGAGCAGTTCTTC

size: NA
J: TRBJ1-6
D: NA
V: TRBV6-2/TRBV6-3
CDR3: CASRERGEDSPLHF
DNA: TGTGCCAGCAGAGAACGGGGGGAAGACTCACCCCTCCACTTT

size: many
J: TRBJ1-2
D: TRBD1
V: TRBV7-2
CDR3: CASSHSQGFSYGYTF
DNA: TGTGCCAGCAGCCATTCACAGGGGTTTAGCTATGGCTACACCTTC

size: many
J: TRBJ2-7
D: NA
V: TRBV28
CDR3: CASSSGFSEQYF
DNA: TGTGCCAGCAGCTCGGGGTTTTCCGAGCAGTACTTC

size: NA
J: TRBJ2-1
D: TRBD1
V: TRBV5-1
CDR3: CASSLAPGQGSYNEQFF
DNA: TGCGCCAGCAGCTTGGCCCCTGGACAGGGAAGCTACAATGAGCAGTTCTTC

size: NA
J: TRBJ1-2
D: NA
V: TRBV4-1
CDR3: CASSQVAGGNGYTF
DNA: TGCGCCAGCAGCCAAGTCGCGGGAGGGAATGGCTACACCTTC

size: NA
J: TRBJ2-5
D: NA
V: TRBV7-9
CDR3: CASSFKEGPETQYF
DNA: TGTGCCAGCAGCTTCAAGGAGGGACCCGAGACCCAGTACTTC